This T cell receptor beta chain was recorded in a study of control samples from healthy donors and cancer patients. Generated by immunoSEQ multiplex PCR, the TCRdb table keeps only in-frame clones and is missing some. The sample includes under 200,000 clones, roughly 94% of them seen just once. The source is a man aged 60 to 69 with colorectal cancer. Sequenced material: PBMCs.

The CDR3 is CASSPRRAGAGYNEQFF. Written as DNA, the CDR3 is TGCGCCAGCAGCCCCCGACGTGCGGGGGCTGGATACAATGAGCAGTTCTTC. The V gene is TRBV4-1, the J gene TRBJ2-1; perhaps TRBD2 as D (7 bases). Germline assignment: CDR1 MGHRA and CDR2 YSYEKL. The CDR3 is 17 amino acids. V was clipped by 4 bases and J by 4 bases, with 20 bases between them.